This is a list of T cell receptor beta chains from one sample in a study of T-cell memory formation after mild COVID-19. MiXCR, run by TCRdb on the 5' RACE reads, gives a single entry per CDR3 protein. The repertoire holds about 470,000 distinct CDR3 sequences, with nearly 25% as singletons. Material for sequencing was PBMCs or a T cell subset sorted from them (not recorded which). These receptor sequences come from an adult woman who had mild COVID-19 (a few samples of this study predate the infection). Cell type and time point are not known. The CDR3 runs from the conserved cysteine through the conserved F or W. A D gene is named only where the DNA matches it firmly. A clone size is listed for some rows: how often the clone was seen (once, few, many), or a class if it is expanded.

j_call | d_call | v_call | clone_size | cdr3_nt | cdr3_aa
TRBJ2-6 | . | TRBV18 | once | TGTGCCAGCTCGCCTACATCTGGGGCCAACGTCCTGACTTTC | CASSPTSGANVLTF
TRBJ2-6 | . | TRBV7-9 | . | TGTGCCAGCAGCAATGTCCGGGCCAACGTCCTGACTTTC | CASSNVRANVLTF
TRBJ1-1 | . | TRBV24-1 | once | TGTGCCACCAGTGATGGGGGGAGAGGAACGACGGACACTGAAGCTTTCTTT | CATSDGGRGTTDTEAFF
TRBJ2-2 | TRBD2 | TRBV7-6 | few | TGTGCCAGCAGAAGACTAGCGGCGAACACCGGGGAGCTGTTTTTT | CASRRLAANTGELFF
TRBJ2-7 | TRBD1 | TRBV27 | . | TGTGCCAGCAGTCCCGGGACAGGTTGGTACTACGAGCAGTACTTC | CASSPGTGWYYEQYF
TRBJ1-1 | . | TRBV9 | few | TGTGCCAGCAGCGTTGGGGGTGGAAGAACTGAAGCTTTCTTT | CASSVGGGRTEAFF
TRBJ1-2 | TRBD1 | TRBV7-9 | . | TGTGCCAGCAGCTTCCCCGGGACAGGGCGAGATTATGGCTACACCTTC | CASSFPGTGRDYGYTF
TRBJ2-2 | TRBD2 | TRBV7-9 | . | TGTGCCAGCAGCTTCACAGCGGGAAAAACCGGGGAGCTGTTTTTT | CASSFTAGKTGELFF
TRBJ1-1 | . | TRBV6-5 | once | TGTGCCAGCAGAGGGGAGACTGAAGCTTTCTTT | CASRGETEAFF
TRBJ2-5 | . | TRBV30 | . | TGTGCCTGGAGTGGGCGGCGCCCAGAGACCCAGTACTTC | CAWSGRRPETQYF
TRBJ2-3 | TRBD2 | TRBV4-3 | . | TGCGCCAGCAGCCAAGGGGTTTTTAGCGGGAGCACAGATACGCAGTATTTT | CASSQGVFSGSTDTQYF
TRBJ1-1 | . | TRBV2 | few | TGTGCCAGCAGCCAAGACAGGCCCGGGGGTTTCTTT | CASSQDRPGGFF
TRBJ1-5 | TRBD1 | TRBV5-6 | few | TGTGCCAGCAGCGTCGGGACAGGGAGCAGAAGAGGCAATCAGCCCCAGCATTTT | CASSVGTGSRRGNQPQHF
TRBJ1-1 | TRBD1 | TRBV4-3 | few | TGCGCCAGCAGCCAGGACAGGGGGCAAGACACTGAAGCTTTCTTT | CASSQDRGQDTEAFF
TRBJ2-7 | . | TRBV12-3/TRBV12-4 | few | TGTGCCAGCAGCCCCGTCCAATACGAGCAGTACTTC | CASSPVQYEQYF
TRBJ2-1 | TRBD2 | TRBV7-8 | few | TGTGCCAGCAGCTCCCGACTAGCGGGGGATGAGCAGTTCTTC | CASSSRLAGDEQFF
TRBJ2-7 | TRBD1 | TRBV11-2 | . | TGTGCCAGCAGTCGAGAGGGGACAGGGTCCCACGAGCAGTACTTC | CASSREGTGSHEQYF
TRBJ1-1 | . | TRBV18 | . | TGTGCCAGCTCAGCGGGACACCTGAACACTGAAGCTTTCTTT | CASSAGHLNTEAFF
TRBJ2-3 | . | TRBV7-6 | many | TGTGCCAGCAGCTTAGTGCGCACAGATACGCAGTATTTT | CASSLVRTDTQYF
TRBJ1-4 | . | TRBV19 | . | TGTGCCAGTAGTATCCTTAGACCGAGTGGTTCAGAAAAACTGTTTTTT | CASSILRPSGSEKLFF
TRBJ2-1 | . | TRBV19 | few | TGTGCCAGTAGTATGTACGCTTCCTACAATGAGCAGTTCTTC | CASSMYASYNEQFF
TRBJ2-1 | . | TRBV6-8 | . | TGTGCCAGCAGCCCCCCCGGACCCCCAAGCTCCTACAATGAGCAGTTCTTC | CASSPPGPPSSYNEQFF
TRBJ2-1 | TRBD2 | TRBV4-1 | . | TGCGCCAGCAGCCACGTCCGGGGGGGTTCCTACAATGGGCAGTTCTTC | CASSHVRGGSYNGQFF
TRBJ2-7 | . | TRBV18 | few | TGTGCCAGCTCACCAGGGGCAGGAAGCTCCTACGAGCAGTACTTC | CASSPGAGSSYEQYF
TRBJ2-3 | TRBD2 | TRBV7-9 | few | TGTGCCACCCAGCGGGGGAGCACAGATACGCAGTATTTT | CATQRGSTDTQYF
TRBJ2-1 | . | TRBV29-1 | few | TGCAGCGTTGAAGAAATCAACAATGAGCAGTTCTTC | CSVEEINNEQFF
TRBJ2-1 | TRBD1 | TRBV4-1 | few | TGCGCCAGCAGCCAAGTGCTCGGACAGGGGTTGAATGAGCAGTTCTTC | CASSQVLGQGLNEQFF